The 23 T cell receptor beta chains below all came from one sample that was sequenced in a study of cytomegalovirus exposure and HLA in healthy donors. Repertoires were generated with immunoSEQ multiplex PCR, while TCRdb's copy carries only in-frame clones and drops some. The sample has about 130,000 clones; 95% to 96% are singletons. Sequences were obtained from PBMCs. The receptor set was obtained from a man younger than 35 in good health and CMV-seronegative.

The gene calls are TRBV19 and TRBJ2-3; D is perhaps TRBD1 (5 bases). The CDR3 is 13 amino acids. Germline lookup yields CDR1 LNHDA and CDR2 SQIVND (reference sequence). Trimming cost V 1 base and J 6 bases, with 8 bases left between them. This CDR3 is CASSIGRQDTQYF. The CDR3 nucleotides are TGTGCCAGTAGTATAGGCCGACAGGATACGCAGTATTTT.

V and J are TRBV6-5 and TRBJ2-5, with 13 bases lining up with TRBD2. The CDR3 covers 15 residues. The V and J ends lost 6 bases and 7 bases, in that order; junction bases with no gene match: 8. Germline-derived CDR1 and CDR2 are MNHEY and SVGAGI. In nucleotides, the CDR3 is TGTGCCAGCAGCCCCACTAGCGGGAGGGGAGGGACCCAGTACTTC. Translation gives CASSPTSGRGGTQYF.

V is TRBV13 and J is TRBJ2-5, with D unresolved. The V end lost 0 bases, the J end lost 1 base, and 12 bases lay between the germline ends. Germline loops: CDR1 PRHDT, CDR2 FYEKMQ (reference sequence). This CDR3 region has 16 residues. CDR3 sequence (DNA): TGTGCCAGCAGCTTAGGCCCGAGGCGGATCCAAGAGACCCAGTACTTC. Encoded protein: CASSLGPRRIQETQYF.

The rearrangement joins TRBV4-3 to TRBJ2-3; 8 bases align to TRBD2. Germline CDR1 reads LGHNA; CDR2 reads YSLEER. After removal of 0 bases from V and 4 bases from J, the junction contained 6 bases not matched to a gene. This CDR3 is built from 16 residues. CDR3 DNA: TGCGCCAGCAGCCAAGATCGGGGACTAGTTTCAGATACGCAGTATTTT. It codes for CASSQDRGLVSDTQYF.

About this clone: One end of the junction varies from germline; a read error may be responsible. The rearrangement links TRBV7-7 to TRBJ1-1; tentatively, D is TRBD1 (5 bases). This CDR3 is built from 13 residues. Germline V lookup: CDR1 SSHAT, CDR2 FNYEAQ (reference sequence). CDR3 in DNA: TGTGCTAGCAGCTTAAACAGGCAGACTGAAGCTTTCTTT. Protein sequence: CASSLNRQTEAFF.

The chain combines TRBV9 with TRBJ2-3; possibly TRBD2 for D (6 bases). The germline CDR1 and CDR2 sequences are SGDLS and YYNGEE. V lost 0 bases, J lost 5 bases, and 13 bases lay in between. This CDR3 is built from 15 residues. The DNA for the CDR3 is TGTGCCAGCAGCGTAGGGGGCGGGGACGGAGATACGCAGTATTTT. Amino acids: CASSVGGGDGDTQYF.

The chain combines TRBV11-3 with TRBJ1-1; D is ambiguous. V lost 0 bases and J 2 bases, leaving 10 bases between the germline ends. This CDR3 has 15 residues. The germline V gene has CDR1 SGHNT and CDR2 YENEEA. In nucleotides, the CDR3 is TGTGCCAGCAGCTTAGAACCATCCACTAACACTGAAGCTTTCTTT. Translating it yields CASSLEPSTNTEAFF.

This clone showed up just once. The chain carries TRBV4-3 and TRBJ2-7; 7 positions agree with TRBD1. V gave up 4 bases and J gave up 0 bases; unmatched junction bases: 6. Germline V gene lookup returns CDR1 LGHNA and CDR2 YSLEER. There are 15 residues in the CDR3. CDR3 nucleotide sequence: TGCGCCAGCAGCCTCGGACAGGACAGCTCCTACGAGCAGTACTTC. Its protein product is CASSLGQDSSYEQYF.

The chain carries TRBV28 and TRBJ2-1; TRBD1 matches at 7 bases. Germline loops: CDR1 MDHEN, CDR2 SYDVKM. V gave up 7 bases and J gave up 7 bases; unmatched junction bases: 10. The CDR3 runs 14 residues. DNA for the CDR3: TGTGCCAGCACCTTAGACAGGGATAGGAATGAGCAGTTCTTC. Translation: CASTLDRDRNEQFF.

The gene calls are TRBV27 and TRBJ2-7; maybe TRBD1 (6 bases). The CDR3 sequence is 11 residues long. Germline assignment: CDR1 MNHEY and CDR2 SMNVEV (reference sequence). V gave up 4 bases and J gave up 9 bases, with 10 bases separating them. The CDR3 loop reads CASSYRARQYF. The CDR3 nucleotides read TGTGCCAGCAGTTACAGGGCCCGGCAGTACTTC.

The chain employs TRBV7-9 and TRBJ2-5, with D maybe TRBD2 (5 bases). The germline gives CDR1 SEHNR, CDR2 FQNEAQ (reference sequence). Trimming shortened V by 1 base and J by 5 bases, and 11 bases separated the two germline ends. This CDR3 has 14 residues. This chain's CDR3 is CASSLVGAPETQYF. Written as DNA, the CDR3 is TGTGCCAGCAGCTTAGTGGGAGCGCCTGAGACCCAGTACTTC. Full variable domain (missing parts from reference TRBV7-9 and TRBJ2-5): DTGVSQNPRHKITKRGQNVTFRCDPISEHNRLYWYRQTLGQGPEFLTYFQNEAQLEKSRLLSDRFSAERPKGSFSTLEIQRTEQGDSAMYLCASSLVGAPETQYFGPGTRLLVL.

The chain couples TRBV4-3 to TRBJ2-7; TRBD1 might be the D (5 bases). The V end was cut by 0 bases, the J end by 1 base, with 16 bases between. The CDR3 sequence is 17 residues long. In germline, CDR1 is LGHNA, CDR2 YSLEER. The CDR3 coding sequence is TGCGCCAGCAGCCAAGATCCCCGGACCAGGGCTTCCTACGAGCAGTACTTC. Protein sequence: CASSQDPRTRASYEQYF.

V usage is TRBV7-9 and J usage is TRBJ1-1; D unclear. V lost 7 bases and J 7 bases, leaving 19 bases between the germline ends. The CDR3 contains 14 residues. Germline CDR1 is SEHNR and CDR2 is FQNEAQ (reference sequence). The CDR3 is CASTPESRQLEAFF. CDR3 sequence (DNA): TGTGCCAGCACCCCTGAGTCCCGACAACTTGAAGCTTTCTTT.

This chain connects TRBV28 to TRBJ1-4; 11 bases line up with TRBD1. This CDR3 comprises 18 residues. Germline CDR1 and CDR2: MDHEN and SYDVKM. With 5 bases clipped from V and 0 bases from J, the junction kept 8 bases outside the gene matches. The CDR3 DNA is TGTGCCAGCAGTCCCCCGGGACAGGGGGTCACAACTAATGAAAAACTGTTTTTT. Its translation is CASSPPGQGVTTNEKLFF. Supplemented by reference TRBV28 and TRBJ1-4, the full variable domain reads DVKVTQSSRYLVKRTGEKVFLECVQDMDHENMFWYRQDPGLGLRLIYFSYDVKMKEKGDIPEGYSVSREKKERFSLILESASTNQTSMYLCASSPPGQGVTTNEKLFFGSGTQLSVL.

This clone has a handful of counts. DNA for the CDR3: TGTGCCAGCAGCCCACCGGACGGGAGCTCCTACGAGCAGTACTTC. Protein sequence: CASSPPDGSSYEQYF. V and J are TRBV9 and TRBJ2-7; TRBD2 might be the D (6 bases). The V gene's germline CDR1 is SGDLS and CDR2 YYNGEE. The CDR3 length is 15 residues. The V and J ends lost 4 bases and 0 bases respectively, with 14 bases between them.

The CDR3 bases are TGTGCCAGCCTTGAGGTAGGGGGCTACGAGCAGTACTTC. This codes for CASLEVGGYEQYF. The J gene is TRBJ2-7, the V gene TRBV28; D may be TRBD1 (6 bases). The V gene lost 8 bases and the J gene lost 3 bases, with 14 bases spanning the gap. CDR3 length: 13 amino acids. Germline V CDR1 and CDR2: MDHEN, SYDVKM.

The chain uses TRBV30 and TRBJ2-5; 10 nucleotides align to TRBD2. Germline V gives CDR1 GTSNPN, CDR2 SVGIG (reference sequence). Unmatched junction bases numbered 4, after V lost 5 bases and J lost 1 base. The CDR3 is 14 amino acids. The CDR3 loop is CAWGTSVSQETQYF. Written as DNA, the CDR3 is TGTGCCTGGGGGACTAGCGTGTCCCAAGAGACCCAGTACTTC.

The genes are TRBV29-1 and TRBJ1-1; 10 positions match TRBD1. The length of the CDR3 is 12 residues. V dropped 2 bases and J dropped 8; count of bases not matched to a gene: 2. CDR1 is SQVTM and CDR2 is ANQGSEA in the germline V gene. CDR3 residues: CSVEWDRGEAFF. CDR3 in DNA: TGCAGCGTTGAATGGGACAGGGGAGAAGCTTTCTTT.

This clone was seen just once. The chain has TRBV6-1 and TRBJ2-2; the D is unclear. Trimming took off 3 bases at V and 6 bases at J, with 14 bases between the two ends. Germline V gene sequence: CDR1 MNHNS, CDR2 SASEGT. The CDR3 loop spans 15 amino acids. CDR3 in amino acids: CASSDGFAEPGELFF. CDR3 bases: TGTGCCAGCAGTGACGGTTTCGCGGAACCCGGGGAGCTGTTTTTT.

The chain combines TRBV19 with TRBJ2-1, with TRBD2 matching 7 bases. The CDR3 has 15 amino acids. Germline CDR1 reads LNHDA; CDR2 reads SQIVND (reference sequence). With V trimmed by 3 bases and J by 2 bases, 4 bases remained unmatched. CDR3 sequence reads: CASSMKAGPYNEQFF. CDR3 sequence (DNA): TGTGCCAGTAGTATGAAAGCGGGACCCTACAATGAGCAGTTCTTC.

V and J are TRBV4-2 and TRBJ2-7; D possibly corresponds to TRBD2 (7 bases). Germline values: CDR1 LGHNA, CDR2 YNFKEQ. The V end lost 0 bases, the J end lost 3 bases, and 15 bases lay between the germline ends. The CDR3 is 16 residues long. The CDR3 DNA follows: TGTGCCAGCAGCCAAGAGGGGGCTAGCGGAATCTACGAGCAGTACTTC. Translating gives CASSQEGASGIYEQYF.

The chain uses TRBV30 and TRBJ2-2; 9 nucleotides agree with TRBD1. V shed 0 bases, J shed 6 bases, and the junction held 2 bases outside the gene matches. From germline, CDR1 is GTSNPN and CDR2 SVGIG (reference sequence). The CDR3 runs 14 residues. The CDR3 nucleotides are TGTGCCTGGAGTGTTGGACAGGGGTCCGGGGAGCTGTTTTTT. Translating gives CAWSVGQGSGELFF.

The chain combines TRBV6-1 with TRBJ1-2; D unresolved. V lost 11 bases, J lost 5 bases, and 15 bases lay in between. Germline CDR1 and CDR2: MNHNS and SASEGT. This CDR3 is built from 12 residues. The CDR3 DNA follows: TGTGCCTCCGGGCAACGGACTTATGGCTACACCTTC. This translates into CASGQRTYGYTF.